This TCR beta chain was found in a study of cytomegalovirus exposure and HLA in healthy donors. This clone was detected a few times. The primer mix had 60 Vbeta and 13 Jbeta primers. Data came from immunoSEQ multiplex PCR; TCRdb stores just in-frame clones and leaves some out. In the table there are about 61,000 clones, over 70% of which are singletons. Sequenced input: PBMCs. The origin of this receptor is a man between 45 and 60 years old in good health and CMV-seropositive.

CDR3 nucleotide sequence: TGTGCCAGCGGCCAGGGACTCGGGGGAAACACCATATATTTT. Protein: CASGQGLGGNTIYF. The gene calls are TRBV5-4 and TRBJ1-3, with D possibly being TRBD1 (5 bases). Per the germline V gene, CDR1 is SGHNT and CDR2 is YYREEE (reference sequence). The ends were cut back, 7 bases at V and 4 bases at J, with 15 bases in the middle. The CDR3 runs 14 residues.